These 28 T cell receptor beta chains share one sample of origin, sequenced in a study of T-cell reconstitution after alpha-beta-depleted transplantation in children. Unique molecular identifiers were incorporated into the prepared TCRbeta library. TCRdb ran MiXCR on the PCR reads and lists one entry per CDR3 protein. The data contain approximately 300,000 distinct CDR3 sequences, 10% of them singletons. The sequenced sample was PBMCs, obtained before TCRalphabeta/CD19-depleted stem cell transplant. The receptor set was obtained from a boy younger than two with acute myeloid leukemia, due to receive a stem cell transplant.

This clonotype occurred many times. V is TRBV5-1 and J is TRBJ2-1; either TRBD1 or TRBD2 may supply D (5 bases each). Trimming pared 5 bases from V and 3 bases from J, leaving 12 bases between. This CDR3 is 14 amino acids long. The germline V gene has CDR1 SGHRS and CDR2 YFSETQ. CDR3 residues: CASRDGALYNEQFF. CDR3 in DNA: TGCGCCAGCAGGGACGGGGCCCTCTACAATGAGCAGTTCTTC.

This clonotype has more than one count but fewer than ten. The chain recombines TRBV6-2 or TRBV6-3 with TRBJ2-3; D possibly matches TRBD1 or TRBD2 (5 bases each). Per the germline V gene, CDR1 is MNHEY and CDR2 is SVGEGT. V was shortened by 5 bases and J by 2 bases, with 14 bases between the two germline ends. This CDR3 comprises 15 residues. CDR3 bases: TGTGCCAGCAGTGACCGGGGCTTCAACACAGATACGCAGTATTTT. Amino acids: CASSDRGFNTDTQYF.

This clonotype was detected ten times or more. The chain recombines TRBV11-2 with TRBJ2-3, with no clear D. The germline V gene has CDR1 SGHAT and CDR2 FQNNGV. Trimming pared 2 bases from V and 2 bases from J, leaving 5 bases between. The CDR3 totals 13 residues. CDR3 sequence: CASSLFTTDTQYF. The CDR3, as DNA: TGTGCCAGCAGCTTATTCACCACAGATACGCAGTATTTT.

V is TRBV12-3 or TRBV12-4 and J is TRBJ1-6; 7 bases agree with TRBD1. V trimming: 6 bases; J trimming: 8 bases; junction bases outside the gene matches: 10. The CDR3 is 15 residues long. CDR3 sequence: CASSPQGGRHSPLHF. The DNA of the CDR3 is TGTGCCAGCAGCCCCCAGGGGGGGAGACATTCACCCCTCCACTTT.

The table lists this clonotype with a few counts. The V and J genes are TRBV7-8 and TRBJ1-1; tentatively, D is TRBD1 (5 bases). The germline V gene has CDR1 SGHVS and CDR2 FQNEAQ. Trimming shortened V by 1 base and J by 5 bases, and 11 bases separated the two germline ends. The CDR3 totals 14 residues. The CDR3, as DNA: TGTGCCAGCAGCTTAGAGGGGAAGAGGACTGAAGCTTTCTTT. Translating gives CASSLEGKRTEAFF.

As concerns this clonotype: An end of the junction differs from the germline gene, which may be a read error. This chain joins TRBV30 and TRBJ2-7; D possibly corresponds to TRBD1 (6 bases). Germline CDR1 and CDR2: GTSNPN and SVGIG (reference sequence). The CDR3 is 12 amino acids. CDR3 DNA: TGTGCCATAAGGACAGTCTCCTACGAGCATTACTTC. Its protein product is CAIRTVSYEHYF.

This clonotype was observed many times. This chain connects TRBV6-2 or TRBV6-3 to TRBJ2-5; D is uncertain. Trimming removed 0 bases at V and 4 bases at J, with 6 bases between. The CDR3 has 13 amino acids. CDR1 and CDR2 (germline): MNHEY, SVGEGT. The CDR3 here is CASSYSESETQYF. The DNA of the CDR3 is TGTGCCAGCAGTTACTCGGAATCAGAGACCCAGTACTTC.

This clonotype was recorded a few times. This chain uses TRBV5-1 with TRBJ2-1; D is unresolved. CDR1 and CDR2 from the germline V gene are SGHRS and YFSETQ. V lost 6 bases to trimming and J lost 6 bases, with 7 bases between them. CDR3 length: 11 residues. CDR3: CASNLGNEQFF. The CDR3 nucleotides are TGCGCCAGCAACCTTGGCAATGAGCAGTTCTTC.

This clonotype appeared many times. The rearrangement uses TRBV20-1 and TRBJ2-1; tentatively, D is TRBD1 (5 bases). From germline, CDR1 is DFQATT and CDR2 SNEGSKA (reference sequence). The CDR3 contains 16 residues. V shed 3 bases and J shed 5 bases, with 20 bases lying between them. CDR3 nucleotides: TGCAGTGCTAGTGGCCCCGACAGAAGGGTTGACAATGAGCAGTTCTTC. Translation: CSASGPDRRVDNEQFF.

This clonotype occurred many times. The chain has TRBV27 and TRBJ2-2; D unclear. CDR1 and CDR2 (germline): MNHEY, SMNVEV (reference sequence). V lost 2 bases and J 5 bases, leaving 6 bases between the germline ends. CDR3 length: 13 residues. The CDR3 coding sequence is TGTGCCAGCAGTTTACTTTTTACCGGGGAGCTGTTTTTT. This encodes CASSLLFTGELFF.

This clonotype came up many times. The genes are TRBV20-1 and TRBJ2-5; D possibly corresponds to TRBD2 (5 bases). V gave up 3 bases and J gave up 4 bases, with 9 bases separating them. The CDR3 length is 12 residues. CDR1 and CDR2 (germline): DFQATT, SNEGSKA (reference sequence). CDR3 DNA sequence: TGCAGTGCTAGGATGGGGAGAGAGACCCAGTACTTC. Protein product: CSARMGRETQYF.

This clonotype was recorded many times. J is TRBJ2-1 and V is TRBV12-3 or TRBV12-4; 11 bases align to TRBD2. With 6 bases clipped from V and 5 bases from J, the junction kept 6 bases outside the gene matches. The CDR3 extends over 15 amino acids. CDR3 nucleotide sequence: TGTGCCAGCAGAGGGACTAGCGGACCCAACAATGAGCAGTTCTTC. Protein: CASRGTSGPNNEQFF.

This clonotype has ten or more counts. The rearrangement uses TRBV5-6 and TRBJ1-3; 8 nucleotides align to TRBD1. The CDR3 has 15 residues. V shed 1 base, J shed 4 bases, and the junction held 4 bases outside the gene matches. The germline gives CDR1 SGHDT, CDR2 YYEEEE. The CDR3: CASSLIDRGGNTIYF. The CDR3, as DNA: TGTGCCAGCAGCTTGATCGACAGGGGAGGAAACACCATATATTTT.

This clonotype has ten or more counts. The chain employs TRBV6-5 and TRBJ2-1, with 10 bases aligning to TRBD2. The CDR3 consists of 16 residues. CDR1 and CDR2 from the germline V gene are MNHEY and SVGAGI. V gave up 6 bases and J gave up 7 bases; unmatched junction bases: 12. The CDR3 coding sequence is TGTGCCAGCAGACCGGGGGAAGCGGGGGGGTGGAATGAGCAGTTCTTC. This translates into CASRPGEAGGWNEQFF.

Only a few counts were recorded for this clonotype. The chain uses TRBV19 and TRBJ2-1, with 8 nucleotides matching TRBD2. The CDR3 contains 16 residues. The trim removed 3 bases at V and 5 bases at J, leaving 9 bases unmatched. Germline V gene lookup returns CDR1 LNHDA and CDR2 SQIVND (reference sequence). The DNA of the CDR3 is TGTGCCAGTAGTATCGCTCGGACTAGCTATGACAATGAGCAGTTCTTC. This encodes CASSIARTSYDNEQFF.

This clonotype occurred a few times. J is TRBJ1-3 and V is TRBV2; the match to TRBD1 covers 8 bases. J was trimmed by 4 bases and V by 1 base; bases with no gene match: 3. This CDR3 is 15 amino acids long. Germline lookup yields CDR1 SNHLY and CDR2 FYNNEI. The CDR3 DNA reads as TGTGCCAGCAGTGAAGAGACAGGGGCCGGAAACACCATATATTTT. Amino acids: CASSEETGAGNTIYF.

The chain is built from TRBV20-1 and TRBJ2-7; 10 bases agree with TRBD1. Per the germline V gene, CDR1 is DFQATT and CDR2 is SNEGSKA (reference sequence). This CDR3 has 15 amino acids. V lost 3 bases and J lost 3; bases outside the gene matches: 8. For the CDR3, the DNA is TGCAGTGCTAGGAGTCCGACAGGGGGCCTCTACGAGCAGTACTTC. Its protein product is CSARSPTGGLYEQYF.

There are a few counts of this clonotype. The rearrangement links TRBV9 to TRBJ2-1; 12 bases fit TRBD2. CDR1 is SGDLS and CDR2 is YYNGEE in the germline V gene. V shed 4 bases and J 4 bases; nucleotides not matched to a gene: 6. The CDR3 is made up of 16 amino acids. CDR3 nucleotides: TGTGCCAGCAGCCCTAGCGGGAGGGCCGGGTACAATGAGCAGTTCTTC. This gives the protein CASSPSGRAGYNEQFF.

In this sample, this clonotype turned up a few times. This chain uses TRBV27 with TRBJ2-7; the D call may be TRBD1 or TRBD2 (6 bases each). Germline V gene data show CDR1 as MNHEY and CDR2 as SMNVEV (reference sequence). The CDR3 length is 13 residues. Trimming removed 2 bases from V and 5 bases from J, with 10 bases in between. CDR3: CASSLGRGHEQYF. The CDR3 DNA reads as TGTGCCAGCAGTTTAGGTCGGGGGCACGAGCAGTACTTC.

This clonotype occurred many times. The V call is TRBV10-3, the J call TRBJ2-5; tentatively, D is TRBD2 (5 bases). The CDR3 contains 14 residues. V shed 6 bases and J shed 4 bases, with 15 bases lying between them. Germline CDR1 ENHRY, CDR2 SYGVKD. In DNA form, the CDR3 reads TGTGCCATCAGCCCCCGACTACCCCTAGAGACCCAGTACTTC. Amino acid sequence: CAISPRLPLETQYF.

The V gene is TRBV6-5, the J gene TRBJ2-5, with a possible D match to TRBD2 (5 bases). V lost 2 bases, J lost 1 base, and 8 bases lay in between. Germline V gives CDR1 MNHEY, CDR2 SVGAGI. The CDR3 sequence is 14 residues long. CDR3 nucleotides: TGTGCCAGCAGTTACGGGAGACTCCAAGAGACCCAGTACTTC. Encoded protein: CASSYGRLQETQYF.

This clonotype was counted ten times or more. DNA for the CDR3: TGTGCCAGCAGCTTATCTGCTAGCGGGAGGACGGATACGCAGTATTTT. This translates into CASSLSASGRTDTQYF. The chain recombines TRBV7-2 with TRBJ2-3, with TRBD2 matching 11 bases. The germline gives CDR1 SGHTA, CDR2 FQGNSA. V trimming: 2 bases; J trimming: 6 bases; junction bases outside the gene matches: 7. This CDR3 is built from 16 residues.

This clonotype was seen at least ten times. Sequence at one end of the junction differs from germline and may be a read error. V is TRBV7-9 and J is TRBJ2-1, with TRBD1 as a possible D gene (5 bases). The CDR3 extends over 11 amino acids. Germline V gene data show CDR1 as SEHNR and CDR2 as FQNEAQ (reference sequence). The CDR3 coding sequence is TGTGCCAGCAGCTTAAGGGGTGGAATACGGTTC. Protein product: CASSLRGGIRF.

This clonotype was counted ten times or more. The rearrangement links TRBV7-9 to TRBJ2-1, with D hard to call. Germline CDR1 reads SEHNR; CDR2 reads FQNEAQ (reference sequence). CDR3 length: 16 residues. The V end was cut by 0 bases, the J end by 8 bases, with 17 bases between. In nucleotides, the CDR3 is TGTGCCAGCAGCTTAGCCTTGATAGGTTCCTGGGATGAGCAGTTCTTC. Encoded protein: CASSLALIGSWDEQFF.

This clonotype was counted between two and nine times. The V gene is TRBV29-1, the J gene TRBJ1-3, with 7 bases fitting TRBD1. CDR1 and CDR2 from the germline V gene are SQVTM and ANQGSEA. This CDR3 contains 13 residues. V was clipped by 2 bases and J by 2 bases; unmatched bases: 0. The CDR3 DNA reads as TGCAGCGTTGAAACAGGGGCTGGAAACACCATATATTTT. The encoded protein is CSVETGAGNTIYF. Supplemented by reference TRBV29-1 and TRBJ1-3, the full variable domain reads SAVISQKPSRDICQRGTSLTIQCQVDSQVTMMFWYRQQPGQSLTLIATANQGSEATYESGFVIDKFPISRPNLTFSTLTVSNMSPEDSSIYLCSVETGAGNTIYFGEGSWLTVV.

This clonotype has a count of ten or more. The chain carries TRBV7-2 and TRBJ1-1; the match to TRBD1 covers 7 bases. This CDR3 has 16 amino acids. V shed 1 base and J 3 bases; nucleotides not matched to a gene: 8. CDR1 SGHTA and CDR2 FQGNSA come from the germline V gene. The CDR3 spells CASSLDRGGGDTEAFF. The CDR3 DNA reads TGTGCCAGCAGCTTAGACAGGGGTGGCGGCGACACTGAAGCTTTCTTT.

Only a few counts were recorded for this clonotype. The chain links TRBV12-5 to TRBJ2-3, with D perhaps being TRBD1 or TRBD2 (6 bases each). Germline V gene data show CDR1 as LGHNT and CDR2 as FRNRAP. The V and J ends lost 0 bases and 0 bases respectively, with 13 bases between them. The CDR3 is 17 residues long. The CDR3 nucleotides read TGTGCTAGTGGTTTGGTCGTACAGGGAGGAAGCACAGATACGCAGTATTTT. This codes for CASGLVVQGGSTDTQYF.

This clonotype was seen many times. The rearrangement links TRBV5-1 to TRBJ2-2; 11 positions agree with TRBD1. The germline V gene has CDR1 SGHRS and CDR2 YFSETQ. CDR3 length equals 15 residues. J was trimmed by 4 bases and V by 4 bases; bases with no gene match: 3. The CDR3 coding sequence is TGCGCCAGCAGCCCCGGGACAGGGGGCACCGGGGAGCTGTTTTTT. The encoded protein is CASSPGTGGTGELFF.